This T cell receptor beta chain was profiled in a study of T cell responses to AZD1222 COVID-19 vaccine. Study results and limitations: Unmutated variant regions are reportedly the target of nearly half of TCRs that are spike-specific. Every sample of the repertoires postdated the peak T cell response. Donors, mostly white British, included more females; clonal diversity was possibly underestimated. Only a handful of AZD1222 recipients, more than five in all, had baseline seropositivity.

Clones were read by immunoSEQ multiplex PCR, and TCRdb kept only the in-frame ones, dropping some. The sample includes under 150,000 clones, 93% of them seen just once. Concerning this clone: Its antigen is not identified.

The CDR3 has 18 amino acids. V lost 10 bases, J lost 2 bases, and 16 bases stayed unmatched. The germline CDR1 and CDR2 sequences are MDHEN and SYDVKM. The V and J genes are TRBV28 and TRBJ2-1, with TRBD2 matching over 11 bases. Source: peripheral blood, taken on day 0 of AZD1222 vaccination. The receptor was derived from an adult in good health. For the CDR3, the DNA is TGTGCCACCATGACGGCGTCTAGCGGGAGGAAAACCTACAATGAGCAGTTCTTC. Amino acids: CATMTASSGRKTYNEQFF. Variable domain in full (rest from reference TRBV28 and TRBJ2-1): DVKVTQSSRYLVKRTGEKVFLECVQDMDHENMFWYRQDPGLGLRLIYFSYDVKMKEKGDIPEGYSVSREKKERFSLILESASTNQTSMYLCATMTASSGRKTYNEQFFGPGTRLTVL.